Presented here are 13 T cell receptor beta chains from one specimen sequenced in a study of blood T cell repertoires in COVID-19 (dated by TCRdb to 2018 to 2020). Preparation of the library involved the immunoSEQ multiplex PCR assay. TCRdb carries this immuneACCESS record with in-frame sequences only. Its versions omit some clonotypes, under half of them owing to an unresolved V gene in the studies checked, with the rest unexplained. Present in this sample are around 30,000 clones, 92% of which were seen just once. Around 2.5% of the sample rests with the top ten. The sequencing sample was made of peripheral blood. These receptors were collected from a man in his forties or fifties with active COVID-19.

The chain is built from TRBV27 and TRBJ2-7; 9 bases match TRBD1. This CDR3 region has 14 residues. In germline, CDR1 is MNHEY, CDR2 SMNVEV (reference sequence). V was pared by 5 bases and J by 2 bases, with 4 bases of the junction left unmatched. CDR3 region: CASSQGQGAYEQYF. The DNA for the CDR3 is TGTGCCAGCAGTCAGGGACAGGGCGCCTACGAGCAGTACTTC.

The rearrangement links TRBV13 to TRBJ2-1, with a weak D call TRBD2 (6 bases). Germline CDR1 and CDR2: PRHDT and FYEKMQ (reference sequence). V gave up 2 bases and J gave up 8 bases, with 7 bases separating them. This CDR3 spans 12 amino acids. In DNA, the CDR3 is TGTGCCAGCAGCTTACTAGCGTATGAGCAGTTCTTC. Its translation: CASSLLAYEQFF.

The rearrangement uses TRBV28 and TRBJ2-3; 8 bases agree with TRBD1. V lost 5 bases, J lost 6 bases, and 13 bases stayed unmatched. The CDR3 extends over 16 amino acids. Germline values: CDR1 MDHEN, CDR2 SYDVKM. The CDR3 region has the DNA TGTGCCAGCAGTAAGACAGGGGCTAGCGACTCCGATACGCAGTATTTT. Amino acids: CASSKTGASDSDTQYF.

This rearrangement joins TRBV5-1 to TRBJ2-5, with 7 positions matching TRBD2. The CDR3 is 13 residues long. V trimming: 0 bases; J trimming: 4 bases; junction bases outside the gene matches: 0. Germline loops: CDR1 SGHRS, CDR2 YFSETQ. Here the CDR3 reads CASSLASGETQYF. CDR3 DNA: TGCGCCAGCAGCTTGGCTAGCGGAGAGACCCAGTACTTC.

This chain uses TRBV28 with TRBJ2-5; 9 positions match TRBD2. The CDR3 runs to 15 residues. Germline values: CDR1 MDHEN, CDR2 SYDVKM. V lost 6 bases, J lost 7 bases, and 12 bases stayed unmatched. The CDR3 spells CASSRFETSGGTQYF. In DNA form, the CDR3 reads TGTGCCAGCAGCCGTTTTGAGACTAGCGGTGGGACCCAGTACTTC.

The genes are TRBV7-2 and TRBJ2-7, with TRBD1 matching over 7 bases. The CDR3 runs 15 residues. Germline V gives CDR1 SGHTA, CDR2 FQGNSA. Trimming removed 4 bases from V and 5 bases from J; junction bases left unmatched: 11. The CDR3 DNA follows: TGTGCCAGCAGCTCCCGACAGGGATTGGGGAACGAGCAGTACTTC. It codes for CASSSRQGLGNEQYF.

V usage is TRBV6-4 and J usage is TRBJ1-1; no clear D. With 0 bases removed from V and 4 bases from J, the gap between germline ends came to 12 bases. Germline CDR1 is MRHNA and CDR2 is SNTAGT. This CDR3 region has 15 residues. The CDR3: CASSDSSFPRTEAFF. Here the CDR3 DNA reads TGTGCCAGCAGTGACTCGAGTTTCCCCCGCACTGAAGCTTTCTTT.

This sequence joins TRBV9 and TRBJ2-1; TRBD1 matches at 10 bases. The CDR3 sequence is 16 residues long. Germline V gene data show CDR1 as SGDLS and CDR2 as YYNGEE. The V segment lost 4 bases and the J segment 5 bases; nucleotides outside the gene matches: 9. Here the CDR3 DNA reads TGTGCCAGCAGCACTTCTCCCGGGACAGGGGACAATGAGCAGTTCTTC. Its translation is CASSTSPGTGDNEQFF.

This chain connects TRBV13 to TRBJ2-1; 12 nucleotides align to TRBD2. This CDR3 region has 18 residues. Germline CDR1 is PRHDT and CDR2 is FYEKMQ (reference sequence). The V gene end was trimmed by 5 bases and the J gene end by 2 bases; junction bases not matched to a gene: 10. The CDR3 nucleotides are TGTGCCAGCAGCAGTCTTCTAGCGGGAGGGTCCGCCTACAATGAGCAGTTCTTC. Residues: CASSSLLAGGSAYNEQFF.

The genes are TRBV19 and TRBJ1-6; tentatively, D is TRBD1 (6 bases). This CDR3 comprises 10 residues. CDR1 is LNHDA, CDR2 SQIVND, per germline (reference sequence). V lost 9 bases, J lost 18 bases, and 15 bases lay in between. The CDR3 protein is CASRKGGYHF. In nucleotides, the CDR3 is TGTGCCAGCAGAAAGGGGGGGTACCACTTT.

The V and J genes are TRBV4-2 and TRBJ1-3; 9 positions match TRBD1. Germline lookup yields CDR1 LGHNA and CDR2 YNFKEQ. V lost 3 bases, J lost 2 bases, and 11 bases stayed unmatched. The CDR3 covers 18 residues. DNA for the CDR3: TGTGCCAGCAGCCAGGACCCTTCCGGGACAGGGACTGGAAACACCATATATTTT. Encoded protein: CASSQDPSGTGTGNTIYF.

V and J are TRBV27 and TRBJ2-7, with D hard to call. The germline V and J ends were trimmed by 1 base and 2 bases, with 9 bases remaining between them. Germline V gene lookup returns CDR1 MNHEY and CDR2 SMNVEV (reference sequence). This CDR3 has 14 residues. This CDR3 is CASSLFVGTYEQYF. CDR3 DNA: TGTGCCAGCAGTTTATTTGTGGGCACCTACGAGCAGTACTTC.

The V call is TRBV5-4, the J call TRBJ2-7, with a weak D call TRBD2 (6 bases). This CDR3 comprises 13 residues. Germline loops: CDR1 SGHNT, CDR2 YYREEE (reference sequence). V was pared by 2 bases and J by 5 bases, with 11 bases between. The CDR3 spells CASSFGWGDEQYF. The CDR3 DNA follows: TGTGCCAGCAGCTTTGGTTGGGGGGACGAGCAGTACTTC. Drawing the rest from reference TRBV5-4 and TRBJ2-7, the complete variable domain is ETGVTQSPTHLIKTRGQQVTLRCSSQSGHNTVSWYQQALGQGPQFIFQYYREEENGRGNFPPRFSGLQFPNYSSELNVNALELDDSALYLCASSFGWGDEQYFGPGTRLTVT.